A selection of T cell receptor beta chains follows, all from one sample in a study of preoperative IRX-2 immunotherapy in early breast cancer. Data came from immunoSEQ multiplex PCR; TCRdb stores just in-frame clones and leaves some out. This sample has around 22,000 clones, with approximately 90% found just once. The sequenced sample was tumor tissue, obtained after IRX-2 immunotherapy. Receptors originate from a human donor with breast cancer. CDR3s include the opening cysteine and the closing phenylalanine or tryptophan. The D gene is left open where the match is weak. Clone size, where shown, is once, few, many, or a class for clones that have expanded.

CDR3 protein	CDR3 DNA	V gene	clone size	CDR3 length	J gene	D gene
CASSPGGAGTDTQYF	TGTGCCAGCAGTCCAGGGGGCGCGGGCACAGATACGCAGTATTTT	TRBV6-6	NA	15	TRBJ2-3	TRBD1
CASSPGGGEQYF	TGTGCCAGCAGCCCCGGGGGGGGCGAGCAGTACTTC	TRBV6-6	NA	12	TRBJ2-7	TRBD2
CAWRSYRTGDGEQFF	TGTGCCTGGAGATCATATAGGACAGGGGATGGTGAGCAGTTCTTC	TRBV30	NA	15	TRBJ2-1	TRBD1
CASSLGGENYGYTF	TGTGCCAGCAGCTTAGGAGGGGAGAACTATGGCTACACCTTC	TRBV7-6	NA	14	TRBJ1-2	NA
CASSELGNTIYF	TGTGCCAGCAGTGAACTGGGAAACACCATATATTTT	TRBV6-1	NA	12	TRBJ1-3	NA
CASTREARSNSPLHF	TGTGCCAGCACCCGGGAAGCCAGATCAAATTCACCCCTCCACTTT	TRBV28	NA	15	TRBJ1-6	NA
CASSLVRLAGGHNEQFF	TGTGCCAGCAGCTTAGTTCGGCTAGCGGGGGGCCACAATGAGCAGTTCTTC	TRBV11-3	NA	17	TRBJ2-1	TRBD2
CASSPPGQGGEKLFF	TGTGCCAGCTCACCACCGGGACAGGGGGGTGAAAAACTGTTTTTT	TRBV18	NA	15	TRBJ1-4	TRBD1
CASTRAGPTDTQYF	TGTGCCAGTACCAGAGCGGGACCCACAGATACGCAGTATTTT	TRBV19	few	14	TRBJ2-3	TRBD2
CASSPGQGNYGYTF	TGTGCCAGCAGCCCGGGACAGGGGAATTATGGCTACACCTTC	TRBV7-2	NA	14	TRBJ1-2	TRBD1
CASSLDKTYEQYF	TGTGCCAGCAGCCTGGACAAAACCTACGAGCAGTACTTC	TRBV7-9	once	13	TRBJ2-7	NA
CASSLAGRRTERGGAEAFF	TGTGCCAGCAGCTTGGCCGGCAGGCGGACCGAGCGAGGAGGCGCTGAAGCTTTCTTT	TRBV5-4	NA	19	TRBJ1-1	NA
CASSLALAGHNEQFF	TGCGCCAGCAGCTTGGCACTAGCGGGGCACAATGAGCAGTTCTTC	TRBV5-1	NA	15	TRBJ2-1	TRBD2
CASRRTETPQETQYF	TGTGCCAGCAGAAGGACGGAGACCCCTCAAGAGACCCAGTACTTC	TRBV2	NA	15	TRBJ2-5	NA
CASSTDPLWNTEAFF	TGTGCCAGCAGCACAGACCCTTTGTGGAACACTGAAGCTTTCTTT	TRBV5-4	NA	15	TRBJ1-1	NA
CASSEDKYVGEATNEKLFF	TGTGCCAGCAGTGAAGATAAATACGTGGGGGAGGCAACTAATGAAAAACTGTTTTTT	TRBV6-1	NA	19	TRBJ1-4	NA
CASRSLMRDGYTF	TGCGCCAGCAGATCTTTAATGAGGGATGGCTACACCTTC	TRBV5-1	NA	13	TRBJ1-2	NA
CASSQISGGATDTQYF	TGTGCCAGCAGCCAGATTAGCGGGGGGGCGACAGATACGCAGTATTTT	TRBV4-2	NA	16	TRBJ2-3	TRBD2
CASSLASGFHNEQFF	TGCGCCAGCAGCTTGGCGAGTGGGTTCCACAATGAGCAGTTCTTC	TRBV5-1	NA	15	TRBJ2-1	NA
CASSYSMQGNSPLHF	TGTGCCAGCAGTTACTCGATGCAGGGAAATTCACCCCTCCACTTT	TRBV6-6	NA	15	TRBJ1-6	NA
CASRYGTGETQYF	TGCGCCAGCAGATACGGGACTGGGGAGACCCAGTACTTC	TRBV5-1	NA	13	TRBJ2-5	NA
CASSYGTENTGELFF	TGTGCCAGCAGTTACGGGACAGAGAACACCGGGGAGCTGTTTTTT	TRBV6-5	medium-sized	15	TRBJ2-2	TRBD1
CASSGPAGSYGEQYF	TGTGCCAGTAGTGGCCCGGCGGGGTCCTACGGGGAGCAGTACTTC	TRBV19	NA	15	TRBJ2-7	NA
CAWSVGYGYTF	TGTGCCTGGAGTGTCGGCTACGGCTACACCTTC	TRBV30	NA	11	TRBJ1-2	NA
CASGIMGGGPADTQYF	TGCGCCAGCGGAATAATGGGCGGGGGACCGGCAGATACGCAGTATTTT	TRBV5-1	NA	16	TRBJ2-3	TRBD2
CASSVEGSGVREQYF	TGTGCCAGCAGCGTAGAGGGCTCGGGGGTTCGGGAGCAGTACTTC	TRBV9	NA	15	TRBJ2-7	NA
CASSLATLGYGYTF	TGTGCCAGCAGCTTAGCTACGTTGGGATATGGCTACACCTTC	TRBV7-9	NA	14	TRBJ1-2	NA
CASSFWTGGSYGYTF	TGTGCCAGCAGCTTTTGGACAGGGGGTTCCTATGGCTACACCTTC	TRBV5-5	NA	15	TRBJ1-2	TRBD1
CASSVGTGVGNGYTF	TGTGCCAGCAGCGTCGGGACAGGGGTGGGTAATGGCTACACCTTC	TRBV9	NA	15	TRBJ1-2	TRBD1
CASSEFDRTHEQFF	TGCGCCAGCAGTGAGTTTGACCGGACTCACGAGCAGTTCTTC	TRBV10-2	NA	14	TRBJ2-1	NA
CASRGQGAYNEQFF	TGTGCCAGCAGGGGACAGGGGGCTTACAATGAGCAGTTCTTC	TRBV6-5	NA	14	TRBJ2-1	TRBD1
CASSSNRGLNEKLFF	TGTGCCAGCAGTTCCAACAGGGGACTCAATGAAAAACTGTTTTTT	TRBV5-4	NA	15	TRBJ1-4	TRBD1
CASSPGSRNTEAFF	TGTGCCAGCTCTCCAGGTTCTAGGAACACTGAAGCTTTCTTT	TRBV18	NA	14	TRBJ1-1	NA
CASSLPVGDSGNTIYF	TGTGCCAGCAGTCTTCCGGTCGGGGACTCTGGAAACACCATATATTTT	TRBV5-5	NA	16	TRBJ1-3	NA
CASSSPDREETQYF	TGTGCCAGCAGTTCTCCGGACAGGGAAGAGACCCAGTACTTC	TRBV28	NA	14	TRBJ2-5	TRBD1
CASSSLTGYGYTF	TGTGCCAGCAGTTCCTTGACAGGGTATGGCTACACCTTC	TRBV6-6	NA	13	TRBJ1-2	TRBD1
CATANGGGDTQYF	TGCGCCACCGCGAACGGGGGTGGGGATACGCAGTATTTT	TRBV5-1	NA	13	TRBJ2-3	NA
CASSPQGGTEAFF	TGTGCCAGCAGCCCCCAAGGTGGCACTGAAGCTTTCTTT	TRBV7-6	NA	13	TRBJ1-1	NA
CASSPGIGNSPLHF	TGTGCCAGCAGCCCGGGGATCGGGAATTCACCCCTCCACTTT	TRBV7-8	NA	14	TRBJ1-6	NA
CASSATGKGYIQYF	TGTGCCAGCAGCGCAACAGGGAAAGGGTACATTCAGTACTTC	TRBV9	NA	14	TRBJ2-4	NA
CASSPVGTEAFF	TGTGCCAGCTCACCAGTCGGCACTGAAGCTTTCTTT	TRBV18	NA	12	TRBJ1-1	NA
CASSIGLAGGLDEQFF	TGCGCCAGCAGCATCGGACTAGCGGGGGGGCTCGATGAGCAGTTCTTC	TRBV5-1	NA	16	TRBJ2-1	TRBD2